This T cell receptor beta chain was identified during a study of Ad26.COV2.S vaccination and SARS-CoV-2 variants. Study-level points and caveats: Analytic work on TCR breadth and depth might have understated the full extent of total T cell responses. It was found that vaccine and placebo recipients had similar non-spike TCR breadth.

This clone has only a few counts. Its antigen remains unknown. V shed 5 bases, J shed 6 bases, and the junction held 13 bases outside the gene matches. From germline, CDR1 is PRHDT and CDR2 FYEKMQ (reference sequence). The CDR3 length is 16 residues. The method was immunoSEQ multiplex PCR; TCRdb's version includes in-frame clones alone and lacks a portion of them. Of roughly 150,000 clones listed, about nine tenths are singletons. Source: peripheral blood, taken after recovery from COVID-19. This TCR came from a human donor who had recovered from COVID-19. The V and J genes are TRBV13 and TRBJ2-3; 8 positions agree with TRBD2. CDR3 sequence reads: CASSHRSGTSMDTQYF. As DNA, the CDR3 is TGTGCCAGCAGCCATCGTTCCGGGACTAGTATGGATACGCAGTATTTT.